Here is one T cell receptor (beta chain) with its context. The antigen this receptor binds is unknown. Base-call qualities are not available, and no considerably larger clone is one nucleotide away. The data originate from a study of shared clonotypes between healthy human individuals (dated by TCRdb to 2020 to 2021). Regarding the study in general: A couple of women and a few men aged 18 to 49 years were included in the cohort. To estimate repertoire size and how much clonotypes are shared between individuals, the study performed deep sequencing of blood TCR repertoires from about five healthy adults. Different laboratories and diverse techniques were used to prepare libraries and sequence TCR repertoires, to increase sequencing depth and limit assay-specific biases. Each donor's leukapheresis produced roughly between roughly 0.9 and 8.9 billion PBMCs.

Results and caveats for the whole study, not just this receptor: Sampling was restricted to blood, and TCR repertoires in tissues likely differ from the TCR repertoires found in blood. Based on pairwise subsampling, the degree of clonotype sharing among donors was expected to be affected by sequencing depth. The genetic and exposure-history diversity represented was limited by the small number of donors.

The donors were healthy, HIV-negative adults with no recently reported acute infections or vaccinations. Every donor was a Caucasian adult residing in Nashville, Tennessee, USA. For unsorted samples, about 90 million PBMCs were counted, and genomic DNA was extracted using the QIAamp DNA Blood Mini kit. Blood was collected by leukapheresis, and PBMCs were isolated by Ficoll-Histopaque density gradient centrifugation and then cryopreserved in liquid nitrogen vapor phase. Using the deep immunoSEQ assay, TCR CDR3 regions were amplified from genomic DNA by multiplex PCR. Extracted genomic DNA from each cell subset was spread evenly across all wells of several immunoSEQ 96-well plates, with each plate serving as a replicate. For unsorted PBMC, approximately 0.3 ug genomic DNA, equal to 30,000 or so T cell genomes, was loaded into each replicate PCR. Ten immunoSEQ deep assay plates were used to sequence unsorted PBMC genomic DNA. Purified libraries were measured with a Qubit 3.0 fluorometer, size-checked on a Bioanalyzer 2100, and measured again with the KAPA Library Quantification kit. A separate single-read 150-cycle Illumina NextSeq 550 flow cell was used to sequence each immunoSEQ 96-well plate. From the authors' description of their analysis: The immunoSEQ output contained only junctional sequences without quality scores, so filtering could not match that applied to full-length reads. To assign V/J genes and CDR3, sequences were annotated against IMGT germline references using PyIR, a Python wrapper for IgBLAST v1.9. Reads were removed for weak V/J assignments (E-value above 1e-6), missing CDR3, stop codons, out-of-frame junctions, or ambiguous translated residues. V3J clonotypes were defined as sequences sharing the same inferred V gene, J gene, and CDR3 amino acid sequence. Percentage overlap between repertoires was calculated by dividing the number of shared unique clonotypes by the size of the smaller repertoire. Repertoire richness was assessed with RTK rarefaction, the Chao1 estimator, and Recon v2.1 estimates of unobserved clonotypes. TCRdb carries this immuneACCESS record with in-frame sequences only. Its versions omit some clonotypes, under half of them owing to an unresolved V gene in the studies checked, with the rest unexplained. Clonal size and the V and J genes are those of that table, whereas D and trimming came from the DNA. For this sample the table gives about 480,000 clones, of which 75% to 80% were detected only once. The top ten constitute about 12% of the sample.

Sequences were obtained from PBMCs. The source is a woman in her thirties or forties in good health. Some clones in this sample may be carry-over from other donors' samples.

CDR3 protein: CAWSPHVSYEQYF. The base sequence is TGTGCCTGGAGTCCCCACGTCTCTTACGAGCAGTACTTC. The rearrangement combines TRBV30 with TRBJ2-7, with the D gene not confidently named. Trimming costs V 2 bases and J 4 bases, and their ends lie 12 bases apart. CDR1 and CDR2 are drawn from the germline V gene (reference sequence): GTSNPN, SVGIG. The CDR3 measures 13 amino acids from cysteine to phenylalanine. Solely the CDR3 DNA is kept, with 39 bases framed from the first base.